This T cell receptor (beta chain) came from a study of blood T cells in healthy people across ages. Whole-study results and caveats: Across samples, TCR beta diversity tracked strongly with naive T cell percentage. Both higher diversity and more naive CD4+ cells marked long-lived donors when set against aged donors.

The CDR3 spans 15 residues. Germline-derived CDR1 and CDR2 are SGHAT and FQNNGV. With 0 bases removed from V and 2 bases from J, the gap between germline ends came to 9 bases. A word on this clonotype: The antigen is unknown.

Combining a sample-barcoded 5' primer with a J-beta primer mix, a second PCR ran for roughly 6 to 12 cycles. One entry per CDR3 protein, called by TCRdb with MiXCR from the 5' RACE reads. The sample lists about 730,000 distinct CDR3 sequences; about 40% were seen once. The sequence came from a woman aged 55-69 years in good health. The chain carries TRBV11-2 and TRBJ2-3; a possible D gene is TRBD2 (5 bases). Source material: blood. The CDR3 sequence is CASSLDPGNTDTQYF. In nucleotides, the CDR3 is TGTGCCAGCAGCTTAGATCCGGGAAACACAGATACGCAGTATTTT.